The 18 T cell receptor beta chains below all came from one sample that was sequenced in a study of identical twins. TCRdb processed the 5' RACE reads anew with MiXCR; each CDR3 protein has one entry. The table records about 340,000 distinct CDR3 sequences, 9% to 15% of them present only once. Another study also made use of these data, one on yellow fever vaccine responses in identical twins.

The sequencing sample was made of CD8+ T cells sorted from blood. The source is a woman in her late teens or twenties in good health.

This clonotype has more than one count but fewer than ten. The chain couples TRBV20-1 to TRBJ2-1; 7 positions agree with TRBD1. Germline CDR1 reads DFQATT; CDR2 reads SNEGSKA (reference sequence). This CDR3 contains 15 residues. The V gene end was trimmed by 5 bases and the J gene end by 5 bases; junction bases not matched to a gene: 12. The CDR3, as DNA: TGCAGTGCTCTTAAGCCCAGGGGGAGCAACAATGAGCAGTTCTTC. Translated, it gives CSALKPRGSNNEQFF.

This clonotype has at least ten counts. This CDR3 is CASSYSEIGDTEAFF. CDR3 nucleotides: TGTGCCAGCAGTTACTCGGAGATCGGAGACACTGAAGCTTTCTTT. The chain recombines TRBV6-5 with TRBJ1-1; D uncertain. Trimming stripped 0 bases from V and 3 bases from J, with 11 bases between. This CDR3 is 15 amino acids long. CDR1 MNHEY and CDR2 SVGAGI come from the germline V gene.

This clonotype has a count of ten or more. The chain uses TRBV4-1 and TRBJ2-1; D not resolved. The CDR3 consists of 16 residues. Trimming removed 3 bases from V and 1 base from J, with 13 bases in between. Germline V gene lookup returns CDR1 MGHRA and CDR2 YSYEKL. This chain's CDR3 is CASSQHTRSSYNEQFF. For the CDR3, the DNA is TGCGCCAGCAGCCAGCACACCAGAAGTTCCTACAATGAGCAGTTCTTC.

This clonotype was counted many times. The CDR3, as DNA: TGCGCCAGCAGCTTGGGGACAGGGGGCTTCTACGAGCAGTACGTC. Protein: CASSLGTGGFYEQYV. The V and J genes are TRBV5-1 and TRBJ2-7; TRBD1 matches 11 bases. Germline assignment: CDR1 SGHRS and CDR2 YFSETQ. Trimming at V came to 0 bases and at J to 3 bases, leaving 2 bases not matched to a gene. This CDR3 has 15 amino acids.

This clonotype was counted only a few times. The genes are TRBV12-3 or TRBV12-4 and TRBJ2-2, with D possibly matching TRBD2 (5 bases). This CDR3 is 16 amino acids long. Trimming stripped 4 bases from V and 4 bases from J, with 16 bases between. In DNA, the CDR3 is TGTGCCAGCAGTTCCCCGTGGACTGGAGGCACCGGGGAGCTGTTTTTT. This codes for CASSSPWTGGTGELFF.

A few counts support this clonotype. V and J are TRBV19 and TRBJ1-5; D remains ambiguous. Germline CDR1 LNHDA, CDR2 SQIVND (reference sequence). There are 12 residues in the CDR3. With 6 bases removed from V and 4 bases from J, the gap between germline ends came to 7 bases. This chain's CDR3 is CASRMGNQPQHF. For the CDR3, the DNA is TGTGCCAGTAGGATGGGGAATCAGCCCCAGCATTTT.

This chain links TRBV4-2 with TRBJ1-2, with D possibly matching TRBD1 (6 bases). The CDR3 has 15 amino acids. Trimming took 1 base from V and 3 from J, leaving 12 bases between them. Germline V lookup: CDR1 LGHNA, CDR2 YNFKEQ. CDR3 sequence reads: CASSQAGEWDYGYTF. CDR3 in DNA: TGTGCCAGCAGCCAAGCAGGGGAGTGGGACTATGGCTACACCTTC.

This chain joins TRBV10-3 and TRBJ2-1; D not certain. Germline values: CDR1 ENHRY, CDR2 SYGVKD. This CDR3 region has 12 residues. The germline V and J ends were trimmed by 11 bases and 3 bases, with 11 bases remaining between them. CDR3 region: CAFIPVYNEQFF. The CDR3 nucleotides are TGTGCCTTCATACCGGTCTACAATGAGCAGTTCTTC.

J is TRBJ1-2 and V is TRBV5-1; 9 bases agree with TRBD1. The CDR3 consists of 20 residues. V dropped 3 bases and J dropped 4; count of bases not matched to a gene: 22. Germline V CDR1 and CDR2: SGHRS, YFSETQ. The CDR3 DNA reads as TGCGCCAGCAGCTCCACATCGCCGGGACAGGGTTTTGGCTTGGGCTATGGCTACACCTTC. Its protein is CASSSTSPGQGFGLGYGYTF.

This clonotype was picked up a small number of times. This chain uses TRBV24-1 with TRBJ2-3; 12 nucleotides agree with TRBD2. The germline CDR1 and CDR2 sequences are KGHDR and SFDVKD. Germline trimming cut 3 bases from V and 6 bases from J; bases unmatched to any gene: 9. The CDR3 runs 17 residues. The CDR3 loop reads CATSDTLAGGMQDTQYF. In DNA form, the CDR3 reads TGTGCCACCAGTGATACCCTAGCGGGAGGGATGCAGGATACGCAGTATTTT.

This clonotype was observed a handful of times. The genes are TRBV28 and TRBJ2-7, with D possibly matching TRBD2 (5 bases). V lost 7 bases and J 1 base, leaving 17 bases between the germline ends. CDR1 and CDR2 from the germline V gene are MDHEN and SYDVKM. The CDR3 is 15 amino acids. The CDR3 is CASNTALALSYEQYF. CDR3 bases: TGTGCCAGCAATACCGCTCTAGCTTTATCCTACGAGCAGTACTTC.

This sequence joins TRBV6-5 and TRBJ1-2; D not certain. The V end was cut by 0 bases, the J end by 2 bases, with 13 bases between. The CDR3 extends over 16 amino acids. Germline V gene sequence: CDR1 MNHEY, CDR2 SVGAGI. The CDR3 protein is CASSYSKLVTNYGYTF. CDR3 sequence (DNA): TGTGCCAGCAGTTACTCGAAACTGGTCACGAACTATGGCTACACCTTC.

This clonotype appeared a few times. CDR3 in DNA: TGTGCCAGCAGCTTTGAGGGGGGTAGCAATCAGCCCCAGCATTTT. Its protein is CASSFEGGSNQPQHF. V usage is TRBV7-9 and J usage is TRBJ1-5; a possible D gene is TRBD1 (6 bases). V was pared by 3 bases and J by 0 bases, with 9 bases between. Germline V gene data show CDR1 as SEHNR and CDR2 as FQNEAQ (reference sequence). This CDR3 is 15 amino acids long. The whole variable domain, filled in from reference TRBV7-9 and TRBJ1-5, reads DTGVSQNPRHKITKRGQNVTFRCDPISEHNRLYWYRQTLGQGPEFLTYFQNEAQLEKSRLLSDRFSAERPKGSFSTLEIQRTEQGDSAMYLCASSFEGGSNQPQHFGDGTRLSIL.

This rearrangement joins TRBV9 to TRBJ1-2, with D tentatively TRBD1 (6 bases). Germline values: CDR1 SGDLS, CDR2 YYNGEE. This CDR3 has 15 residues. The ends were cut back, 4 bases at V and 4 bases at J, with 17 bases in the middle. CDR3 DNA sequence: TGTGCCAGCAGCACCGAAGGGGGTATATCCTATGGCTACACCTTC. Residues: CASSTEGGISYGYTF.

V gene TRBV11-2 combines with J gene TRBJ2-3, with D uncertain. The length of the CDR3 is 14 residues. Germline CDR1 SGHAT, CDR2 FQNNGV. Trimming shortened V by 0 bases and J by 4 bases, and 8 bases separated the two germline ends. CDR3 nucleotide sequence: TGTGCCAGCAGCTTAGAGCAGTTTTCAGATACGCAGTATTTT. This translates into CASSLEQFSDTQYF.

The rearrangement uses TRBV12-3 or TRBV12-4 and TRBJ2-2, with a possible D match to TRBD1 (5 bases). Trimming stripped 3 bases from V and 6 bases from J, with 23 bases between. The length of the CDR3 is 18 residues. The CDR3: CASSLVGQQYRMPGELFF. DNA for the CDR3: TGTGCCAGCAGTTTGGTGGGGCAGCAATATAGGATGCCCGGGGAGCTGTTTTTT.

In its sample, this clonotype was seen a few times. The genes are TRBV7-9 and TRBJ1-5, with D unclear. Germline CDR1 reads SEHNR; CDR2 reads FQNEAQ (reference sequence). The CDR3 loop spans 12 amino acids. Trimming shortened V by 5 bases and J by 6 bases, and 8 bases separated the two germline ends. Here the CDR3 reads CASSPGSQPQHF. The CDR3 coding sequence is TGTGCCAGCAGCCCCGGGAGTCAGCCCCAGCATTTT.

This clonotype was seen only a few times. The rearrangement joins TRBV25-1 to TRBJ2-7; D is possibly TRBD1 (5 bases). CDR1 is MGHDK, CDR2 SYGVNS, per germline. Trimming removed 8 bases at V and 3 bases at J, with 14 bases between. The CDR3 runs to 13 residues. CDR3 amino acids: CASQTEDYYEQYF. The DNA for the CDR3 is TGTGCCAGCCAGACAGAAGATTACTACGAGCAGTACTTC.